This T cell receptor (beta chain) was captured in a study of blood T cell repertoires in COVID-19. Study-wide background: There were acute and convalescent COVID-19 samples, and they came from the United States, Italy and Spain. T cells, B-cell-depleted T cells, or PBMCs provided the cDNA or gDNA that served as material.

This study enrolled people aged about 18 to 100 from approximately 25 US geographic areas. Assignment of participants to cohorts was predicated upon participant-reported clinical history. Germline CDR1 SGHRS, CDR2 YFSETQ. This CDR3 is built from 16 residues. V dropped 0 bases and J dropped 3; count of bases not matched to a gene: 5. Libraries were prepared by immunoSEQ multiplex PCR; TCRdb keeps only in-frame clonotypes and omits some of them. The repertoire includes 260,000 or so clones, roughly 88% of them detected once, and 1% to 1.5% sits in the top ten. V usage is TRBV5-1 and J usage is TRBJ2-7, with 11 bases matching TRBD2. The clonotype originates from a woman in her 40s with acute COVID-19. Source material: PBMCs or T cells enriched from blood (not recorded which). CDR3 loop: CASSLGLGTSGYEQYF. The CDR3 DNA reads TGCGCCAGCAGCTTGGGGCTGGGGACTAGCGGCTACGAGCAGTACTTC. Based on the CDR3 plus reference TRBV5-1 and TRBJ2-7, the full variable domain is KAGVTQTPRYLIKTRGQQVTLSCSPISGHRSVSWYQQTPGQGLQFLFEYFSETQRNKGNFPGRFSGRQFSNSRSEMNVSTLELGDSALYLCASSLGLGTSGYEQYFGPGTRLTVT.